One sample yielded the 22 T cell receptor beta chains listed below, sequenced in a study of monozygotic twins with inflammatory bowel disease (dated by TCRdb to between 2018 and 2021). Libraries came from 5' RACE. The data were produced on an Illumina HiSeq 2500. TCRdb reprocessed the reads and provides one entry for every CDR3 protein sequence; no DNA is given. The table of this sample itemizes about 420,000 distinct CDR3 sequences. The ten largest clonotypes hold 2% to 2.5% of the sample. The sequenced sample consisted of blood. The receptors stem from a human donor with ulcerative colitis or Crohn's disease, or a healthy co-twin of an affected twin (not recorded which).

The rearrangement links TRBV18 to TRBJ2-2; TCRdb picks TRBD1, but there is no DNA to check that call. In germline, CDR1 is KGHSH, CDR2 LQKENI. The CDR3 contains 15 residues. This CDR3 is CASSDRTGNTGELFF.

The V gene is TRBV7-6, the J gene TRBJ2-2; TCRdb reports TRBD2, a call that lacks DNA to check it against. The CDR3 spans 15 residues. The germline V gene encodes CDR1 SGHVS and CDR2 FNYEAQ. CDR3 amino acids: CASRSGRDYTGELFF. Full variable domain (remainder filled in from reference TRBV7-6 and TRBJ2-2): GAGVSQSPRYKVTKRGQDVALRCDPISGHVSLYWYRQALGQGPEFLTYFNYEAQQDKSGLPNDRFSAERPEGSISTLTIQRTEQRDSAMYRCASRSGRDYTGELFFGEGSRLTVL.

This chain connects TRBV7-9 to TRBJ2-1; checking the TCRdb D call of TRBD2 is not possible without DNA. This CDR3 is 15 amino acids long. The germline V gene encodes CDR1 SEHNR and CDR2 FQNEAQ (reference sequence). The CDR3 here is CASSLGLAGLDEQFF.

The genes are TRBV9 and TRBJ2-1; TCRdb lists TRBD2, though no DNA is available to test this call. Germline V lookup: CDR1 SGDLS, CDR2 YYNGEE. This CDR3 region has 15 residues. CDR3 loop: CASSTSIGTSWEQFF.

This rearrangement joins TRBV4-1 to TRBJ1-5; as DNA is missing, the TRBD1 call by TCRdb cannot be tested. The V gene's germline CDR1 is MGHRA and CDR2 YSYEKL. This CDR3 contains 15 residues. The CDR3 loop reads CASSPGTGGSQPQHF.

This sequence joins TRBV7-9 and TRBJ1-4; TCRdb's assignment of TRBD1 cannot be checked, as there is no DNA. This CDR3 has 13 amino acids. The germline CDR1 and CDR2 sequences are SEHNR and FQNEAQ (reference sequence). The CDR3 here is CASSYRQGEKLFF.

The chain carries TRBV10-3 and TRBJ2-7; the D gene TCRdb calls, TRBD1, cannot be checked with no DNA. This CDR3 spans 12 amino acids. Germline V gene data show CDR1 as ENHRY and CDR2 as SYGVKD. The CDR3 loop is CAIKTGENEQYF.

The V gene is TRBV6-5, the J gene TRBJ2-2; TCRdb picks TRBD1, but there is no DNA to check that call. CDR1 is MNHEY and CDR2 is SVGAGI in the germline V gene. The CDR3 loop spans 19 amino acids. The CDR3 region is CASSYSKGRGRMNTGELFF.

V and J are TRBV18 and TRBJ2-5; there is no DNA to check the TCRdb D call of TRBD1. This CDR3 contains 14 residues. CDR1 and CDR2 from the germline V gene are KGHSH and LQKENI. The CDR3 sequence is CASSPRTGQETQYF.

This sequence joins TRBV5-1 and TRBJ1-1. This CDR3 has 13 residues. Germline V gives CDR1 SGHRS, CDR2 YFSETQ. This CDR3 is CASSSRGTAEAFF.

The CDR3 here is CASSLRQNTGELFF. V gene TRBV5-1 combines with J gene TRBJ2-2. Germline V gives CDR1 SGHRS, CDR2 YFSETQ. This CDR3 has 14 amino acids.

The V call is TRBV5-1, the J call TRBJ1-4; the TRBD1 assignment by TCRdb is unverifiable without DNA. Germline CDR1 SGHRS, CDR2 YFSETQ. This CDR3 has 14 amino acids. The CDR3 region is CASAGTGISEKLFF.

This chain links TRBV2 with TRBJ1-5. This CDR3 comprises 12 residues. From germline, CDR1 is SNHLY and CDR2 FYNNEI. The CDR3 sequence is CASNRDGQPQHF. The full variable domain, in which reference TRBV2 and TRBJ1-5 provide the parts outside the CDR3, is EPEVTQTPSHQVTQMGQEVILRCVPISNHLYFYWYRQILGQKVEFLVSFYNNEISEKSEIFDDQFSVERPDGSNFTLKIRSTKLEDSAMYFCASNRDGQPQHFGDGTRLSIL.

The chain's CDR3 is CASSLGAVGGRGQPQHF. The rearrangement joins TRBV7-2 to TRBJ1-5; the TCRdb call, TRBD1, lacks DNA for checking. Germline V gene lookup returns CDR1 SGHTA and CDR2 FQGNSA. The CDR3 contains 17 residues.

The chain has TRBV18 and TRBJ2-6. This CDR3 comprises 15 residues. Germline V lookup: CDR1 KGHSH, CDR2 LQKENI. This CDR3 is CASSPQGERANVLTF. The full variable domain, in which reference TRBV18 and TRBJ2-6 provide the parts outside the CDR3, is NAGVMQNPRHLVRRRGQEARLRCSPMKGHSHVYWYRQLPEEGLKFMVYLQKENIIDESGMPKERFSAEFPKEGPSILRIQQVVRGDSAAYFCASSPQGERANVLTFGAGSRLTVL.

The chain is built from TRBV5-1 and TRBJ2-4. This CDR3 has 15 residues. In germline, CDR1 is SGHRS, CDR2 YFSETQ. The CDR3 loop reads CASSLGSVGENIQFF. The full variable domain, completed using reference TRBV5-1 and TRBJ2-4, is KAGVTQTPRYLIKTRGQQVTLSCSPISGHRSVSWYQQTPGQGLQFLFEYFSETQRNKGNFPGRFSGRQFSNSRSEMNVSTLELGDSALYLCASSLGSVGENIQFFGAGTRLSVL.

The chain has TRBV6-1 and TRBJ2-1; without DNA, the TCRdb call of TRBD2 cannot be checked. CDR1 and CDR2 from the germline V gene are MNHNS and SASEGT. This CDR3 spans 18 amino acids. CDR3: CASSPGLAGGSSYNEQFF.

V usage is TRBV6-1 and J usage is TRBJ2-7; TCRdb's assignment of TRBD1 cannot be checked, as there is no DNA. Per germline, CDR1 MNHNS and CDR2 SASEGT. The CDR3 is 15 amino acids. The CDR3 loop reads CASVDGALSSYEQYF.

The CDR3: CAWTAGASYNEQFF. This sequence joins TRBV30 and TRBJ2-1. From germline, CDR1 is GTSNPN and CDR2 SVGIG (reference sequence). The CDR3 spans 14 residues.

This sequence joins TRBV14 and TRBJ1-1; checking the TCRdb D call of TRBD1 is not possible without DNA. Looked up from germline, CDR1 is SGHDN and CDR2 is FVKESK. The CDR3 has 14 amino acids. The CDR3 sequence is CASSPPNRDREAFF.

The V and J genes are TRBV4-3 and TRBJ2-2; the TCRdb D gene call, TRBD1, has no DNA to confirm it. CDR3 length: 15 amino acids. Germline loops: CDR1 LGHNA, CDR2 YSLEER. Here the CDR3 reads CASSQDHGANGELFF.

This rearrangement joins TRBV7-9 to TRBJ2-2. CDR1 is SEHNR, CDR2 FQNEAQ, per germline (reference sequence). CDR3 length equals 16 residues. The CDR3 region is CATITMAGRDTGELFF.